Shown below are 5 T cell receptor beta chains from a single sample sequenced in a study of cytomegalovirus exposure and HLA in healthy donors. The assay was immunoSEQ multiplex PCR, and TCRdb's table has in-frame clones only and misses some. The sample includes some 330,000 clones, about nine tenths of them seen just once. Material: PBMCs. These receptor sequences come from a woman under 30 in good health and CMV-seronegative.

The chain carries TRBV5-4 and TRBJ2-3; 14 bases are shared with TRBD2. Germline V gene data show CDR1 as SGHNT and CDR2 as YYREEE (reference sequence). Trimming took 4 bases from V and 3 from J; bases not matched to a gene: 7. There are 17 residues in the CDR3. CDR3 sequence: CASSQGLAGVGTDTQYF. For the CDR3, the DNA is TGTGCCAGCAGCCAGGGACTAGCGGGAGTGGGAACAGATACGCAGTATTTT.

The chain joins TRBV28 to TRBJ2-1, with D perhaps TRBD2 (6 bases). The CDR3 runs to 14 residues. Trimming took off 5 bases at V and 7 bases at J, with 15 bases between the two ends. Germline lookup yields CDR1 MDHEN and CDR2 SYDVKM. CDR3 DNA sequence: TGTGCCAGCAGTCCGCGGGGTCTGAGGAATGAGCAGTTCTTC. Encoded protein: CASSPRGLRNEQFF. The whole variable domain, remainder taken from reference TRBV28 and TRBJ2-1, is DVKVTQSSRYLVKRTGEKVFLECVQDMDHENMFWYRQDPGLGLRLIYFSYDVKMKEKGDIPEGYSVSREKKERFSLILESASTNQTSMYLCASSPRGLRNEQFFGPGTRLTVL.

This clone has only a few counts. J is TRBJ1-4 and V is TRBV6-5, with 12 bases lining up with TRBD1. J gave up 8 bases and V 2 bases, and 6 bases lay outside the gene matches. Germline V lookup: CDR1 MNHEY, CDR2 SVGAGI. This CDR3 has 16 residues. The CDR3 sequence is CASSYGRDRGREKLFF. DNA for the CDR3: TGTGCCAGCAGTTACGGCCGGGACAGGGGGCGAGAAAAACTGTTTTTT.

The chain is built from TRBV19 and TRBJ2-1; 14 bases fit TRBD2. Germline-derived CDR1 and CDR2 are LNHDA and SQIVND (reference sequence). The ends lost 10 bases at V and 10 bases at J; junction bases unmatched: 9. The CDR3 sequence is 14 residues long. The CDR3 protein is CATLGTSGRVEQFF. CDR3 sequence (DNA): TGTGCCACCCTAGGGACTAGCGGGAGAGTAGAGCAGTTCTTC.

This chain links TRBV5-4 with TRBJ2-6, with 8 bases fitting TRBD1. J was trimmed by 4 bases and V by 1 base; bases with no gene match: 10. The CDR3 totals 18 residues. Looked up from germline, CDR1 is SGHNT and CDR2 is YYREEE (reference sequence). CDR3 nucleotides: TGTGCCAGCAGCTTGTGGGGGACAGGAAGAGAGGGGGCCAACGTCCTGACTTTC. It specifies CASSLWGTGREGANVLTF.